The rows below give T cell receptor beta chains drawn from one sample of a study of shared clonotypes between healthy human individuals. TCRdb's table, derived via immunoSEQ multiplex PCR, lists solely in-frame clones and lacks some. The sample lists some 1 million clones, around four fifths occurring once. Sequenced input: memory CD4+ T cells sorted from blood. These TCRs come from a man younger than 35 in good health. Each CDR3 is given with its conserved first and last residue. A D gene is named only where the DNA matches it firmly. Rows give clone size only sometimes, using once, few, many, or a class for an expanded clone.

clone size	V gene	J gene	D gene	CDR3 DNA	CDR3 protein
-	TRBV10-3	TRBJ1-3	-	TGTGCCATCAGTGAGTCCGGGGGGAACACCATATATTTT	CAISESGGNTIYF
-	TRBV19	TRBJ2-3	TRBD2	TGTGCCAGTAGTATGAGGCTAGCGGGAGCAGCAGATACGCAGTATTTT	CASSMRLAGAADTQYF
-	TRBV15	TRBJ1-5	-	TGTGCCACCGGACGGCGCAATCAGCCCCAGCATTTT	CATGRRNQPQHF
-	TRBV6-1	TRBJ2-2	-	TGTGCCAGCAGGTCCCCAGGTTCCGGGGAGCTGTTTTTT	CASRSPGSGELFF
-	TRBV5-6	TRBJ2-5	-	TGTGCCAGCAGCGGAAGTTCAGGGGTCAAGGGAGAGACCCAGTACTTC	CASSGSSGVKGETQYF
-	TRBV7-3	TRBJ2-3	-	TGTGCCAGCAGTACACAGGGAGTTTCCACAGATACGCAGTATTTT	CASSTQGVSTDTQYF
few	TRBV7-9	TRBJ1-1	-	TGTGCCAGCAGCAGAGGGGGGAACACTGAAGCTTTCTTT	CASSRGGNTEAFF
few	TRBV6-7	TRBJ2-2	-	TGTGCCAGCAGTTCCGAGACTAGTCGCACCGGGGAGCTGTTTTTT	CASSSETSRTGELFF
-	TRBV18	TRBJ1-2	-	TGTGCCAGCTCCACCAGGGGAGGCGACTATGGCTACACCTTC	CASSTRGGDYGYTF
-	TRBV6-4	TRBJ2-7	TRBD2	TGTGCCAGCAGTGAGACCGGGGGGGCAATCGCCGAGCAGTACTTC	CASSETGGAIAEQYF
-	TRBV6-6	TRBJ2-7	-	TGTGCCAGCAGTTACGGGACAAGTGGGTACGAGCAGTACTTC	CASSYGTSGYEQYF
many	TRBV19	TRBJ2-5	-	TGTGCCAGTAGTATTATCCCCCAGGTCCCCCCTAGGGGGACCCAGTACTTC	CASSIIPQVPPRGTQYF
-	TRBV15	TRBJ2-3	TRBD2	TGTGCCACCAGCAGAGATAACCCCGGGACTAGCTTCAAGCAGTATTTT	CATSRDNPGTSFKQYF
-	TRBV5-1	TRBJ2-5	-	TGCGCCAGCAGCTTGGGGGGAGCCGGTCAAGAGACCCAGTACTTC	CASSLGGAGQETQYF
-	TRBV30	TRBJ1-5	-	TGTGCCTGGAGTAAGGGATCTGACAATCAGCCCCAGCATTTT	CAWSKGSDNQPQHF
-	TRBV10-3	TRBJ2-1	TRBD2	TGTGCCATCAGAGGATTACCGGGACTAGAGGGCAATGAGCAGTTCTTC	CAIRGLPGLEGNEQFF
-	TRBV28	TRBJ1-2	-	TGTGCCAGCACCCAGCCCAAGAACTATGGCTACACCTTC	CASTQPKNYGYTF
many	TRBV9	TRBJ1-1	-	TGTGCCAGCAGCGTAGCTAGGGACACTGAAGCTTTCTTT	CASSVARDTEAFF
-	TRBV5-6	TRBJ2-6	TRBD1	TGTGCCAGCAGCCGCCGGGACAGGGGCAACGGGGCCAACGTCCTGACTTTC	CASSRRDRGNGANVLTF
-	TRBV6-1	TRBJ1-6	-	TGTGCCAGCACCTGGGAGGGAAGGTACTCACCCCTCCACTTT	CASTWEGRYSPLHF
-	TRBV7-3	TRBJ2-7	-	TGTGCCAGCAGCCGTTACGGCTCCTACGAGCAGTACTTC	CASSRYGSYEQYF
-	TRBV4-1	TRBJ2-2	-	TGCGCCAGCAGCCAAGTCCGGGCCGGGACAATTAACACCGGGGAGCTGTTTTTT	CASSQVRAGTINTGELFF
-	TRBV13	TRBJ2-3	TRBD1	TGTGCCAGCAGCCCAGGGGGCAGGACGGCGGGCACAGATACGCAGTATTTT	CASSPGGRTAGTDTQYF
-	TRBV14	TRBJ2-7	-	TGTGCCAGCAGCCTAAGCATTGGACGCGGCTCCGAGCAGTACTTC	CASSLSIGRGSEQYF
-	TRBV11-2	TRBJ2-7	-	TGTGCCAGCAGCTTAGCCAGGGGCGAGCAGTACTTC	CASSLARGEQYF
-	TRBV13	TRBJ2-7	TRBD1	TGTGCCAGCAGCAGGGGGACAGGGGTGGACGAGCAGTACTTC	CASSRGTGVDEQYF
-	TRBV23-1	TRBJ2-3	TRBD2	TGCGCCAGCAGTCATCCCCCCCAAGACGGCTTGGAGGGAGGGTCTAGCGATACGCAGTATTTT	CASSHPPQDGLEGGSSDTQYF
once	TRBV19	TRBJ1-2	TRBD1	TGTGCCAGTAGTATCGTCACAGGGGTCTATGGCTACACCTTC	CASSIVTGVYGYTF
few	TRBV29-1	TRBJ2-5	-	TGCAGCGTGAAAAAAACTAGAGGGGAGACCCAGTACTTC	CSVKKTRGETQYF
-	TRBV11-2	TRBJ2-2	-	TGTGCCAGCAGCTTAGATTGGTGGACGAACACCGGGGAGCTGTTTTTT	CASSLDWWTNTGELFF
-	TRBV5-1	TRBJ2-7	TRBD1	TGCGCCAGCAGCTTGCGGGGACAGGGATCAACCTACGAGCAGTACTTC	CASSLRGQGSTYEQYF
few	TRBV2	TRBJ2-7	-	TGTGCCAGCAGTGATAATCCACGAGCCGAGCAGTACTTC	CASSDNPRAEQYF
-	TRBV27	TRBJ1-6	TRBD1	TGTGCCAGCAGTGCCGAGACAGGGGACTATAATTCACCCCTCCACTTT	CASSAETGDYNSPLHF
-	TRBV5-6	TRBJ1-5	-	TGTGCCAGCAGCCTGGGGACGGACGATCAGCCCCAGCATTTT	CASSLGTDDQPQHF
-	TRBV6-5	TRBJ1-2	-	TGTGCCAGCAGTTACAAGGGGTATGGCTACACCTTC	CASSYKGYGYTF
-	TRBV5-6	TRBJ1-1	-	TGTGCCAGCAGCTCCTTCACTGAAGCTTTCTTT	CASSSFTEAFF
-	TRBV6-5	TRBJ1-5	-	TGTGCCAGCAGTTACTTTCAGCCCCAGCATTTT	CASSYFQPQHF
-	TRBV18	TRBJ1-1	-	TGTGCCAGCTCAGCCGGGACGGAAGACACTGAAGCTTTCTTT	CASSAGTEDTEAFF
-	TRBV6-5	TRBJ1-1	-	TGTGCCAGCAGTTCCCCTGGGGAGGGGAGGACTGAAGCTTTCTTT	CASSSPGEGRTEAFF
-	TRBV7-4	TRBJ1-5	TRBD1	TGTGCCAGCAGCTCCTCAGGTAGGACAGGGGGCCGTCAGCCCCAGCATTTT	CASSSSGRTGGRQPQHF
-	TRBV18	TRBJ2-5	TRBD1	TGTGCCAGCTCAGAGACAGGGTCACAAGAGACCCAGTACTTC	CASSETGSQETQYF
-	TRBV15	TRBJ2-4	TRBD1	TGTGCCACCAGCAGAGGACAGGGGATCCAAAACATTCAGTACTTC	CATSRGQGIQNIQYF
once	TRBV6-5	TRBJ2-5	-	TGTGCCAGCAGTTACTCGACAGGGCGGGGGGAGACCCAGTACTTC	CASSYSTGRGETQYF